These 10 T cell receptor beta chains share one sample of origin, sequenced in a study of T cell repertoires in cytomegalovirus infection. Each CDR3 protein is one row after TCRdb ran MiXCR on the reads. In the table there are approximately 990,000 distinct CDR3 sequences, approximately 31% of which are singletons. For these receptors, no antigen is known. The input for sequencing was cultured CD8+ T cells from PBMCs, taken from culture after CMV antigen stimulation. These receptors came from a human donor in good health (CMV status not recorded). Some clones in this sample may be carry-over from other donors' samples.

This clonotype was seen a handful of times. Mismatch with germline at one junction end may stem from a read error. The V gene is TRBV27, the J gene TRBJ2-7, with D perhaps TRBD1 (5 bases). Germline CDR1 reads MNHEY; CDR2 reads SMNVEV (reference sequence). CDR3 length: 10 residues. DNA for the CDR3: TGTGCCAGCAGTTTATCAACAGGTTTCTTC. Amino acids: CASSLSTGFF.

The V and J genes are TRBV7-6 and TRBJ1-1, with D hard to call. Germline-derived CDR1 and CDR2 are SGHVS and FNYEAQ. This CDR3 is built from 13 residues. Trimming cost V 1 base and J 6 bases, with 9 bases left between them. The CDR3 reads CASSLGRMAEAFF. The CDR3 bases are TGTGCCAGCAGCTTAGGGAGAATGGCTGAAGCTTTCTTT.

The chain combines TRBV6-1 with TRBJ1-6; D is ambiguous. This CDR3 spans 17 amino acids. Germline lookup yields CDR1 MNHNS and CDR2 SASEGT. V dropped 1 base and J dropped 0 bases, with 10 bases sitting between them. CDR3 bases: TGTGCCAGCAGTGAAGTGGGCTCGAGCTCCTATAATTCACCCCTCCACTTT. Encoded protein: CASSEVGSSSYNSPLHF.

This clonotype was counted between two and nine times. The chain has TRBV6-1 and TRBJ2-1, with D perhaps matching TRBD2 (6 bases). The CDR3 spans 14 residues. V lost 3 bases and J 2 bases, leaving 8 bases between the germline ends. Germline CDR1 reads MNHNS; CDR2 reads SASEGT. The CDR3 loop is CASSEWGAYNEQFF. In DNA form, the CDR3 reads TGTGCCAGCAGTGAGTGGGGGGCCTACAATGAGCAGTTCTTC.

This clonotype was counted only a few times. The rearrangement uses TRBV18 and TRBJ2-1; TRBD1 agrees at 8 bases. The V gene end was trimmed by 0 bases and the J gene end by 9 bases; junction bases not matched to a gene: 10. This CDR3 is built from 16 residues. Germline CDR1 reads KGHSH; CDR2 reads LQKENI. The CDR3 region is CASSPPRQGALAEQFF. The DNA of the CDR3 is TGTGCCAGCTCACCACCGAGGCAGGGGGCTTTAGCTGAGCAGTTCTTC.

The V and J genes are TRBV10-3 and TRBJ2-5; tentatively, D is TRBD2 (6 bases). CDR3 size: 16 residues. CDR1 is ENHRY and CDR2 is SYGVKD in the germline V gene. The germline V and J ends were trimmed by 3 bases and 3 bases, with 17 bases remaining between them. The chain's CDR3 is CAISDRAIGGEETQYF. CDR3 in DNA: TGTGCCATCAGTGACCGAGCTATCGGGGGAGAAGAGACCCAGTACTTC.

The chain joins TRBV4-2 to TRBJ1-5, with D perhaps matching TRBD1 (5 bases). The CDR3 has 14 amino acids. Per germline, CDR1 LGHNA and CDR2 YNFKEQ. The V gene lost 1 base and the J gene lost 7 bases, with 11 bases spanning the gap. CDR3 in amino acids: CASSQVPGRQPQHF. Written as DNA, the CDR3 is TGTGCCAGCAGCCAAGTGCCAGGGAGGCAGCCCCAGCATTTT.

The rearrangement joins TRBV7-8 to TRBJ1-4; D perhaps matches TRBD1 (5 bases). Germline V lookup: CDR1 SGHVS, CDR2 FQNEAQ. There are 18 residues in the CDR3. V was cut by 0 bases and J by 8 bases, with 22 bases left in between. Here the CDR3 DNA reads TGTGCCAGCAGCTTAGCTAGCTTAGACAGCCTCTTTAGGGAAAAACTGTTTTTT. Translated, it gives CASSLASLDSLFREKLFF.

Only a few counts were recorded for this clonotype. CDR3 region: CASSPAGGYEQYF. CDR3 sequence (DNA): TGTGCCAGCAGCCCAGCAGGGGGCTACGAGCAGTACTTC. The gene calls are TRBV7-9 and TRBJ2-7; 7 nucleotides line up with TRBD1. The CDR3 is made up of 13 amino acids. Germline CDR1 reads SEHNR; CDR2 reads FQNEAQ (reference sequence). Trimming took 5 bases from V and 3 from J; bases not matched to a gene: 4.

Remarks on this clonotype: With a much larger clone just one base away, this may be a read error. The chain uses TRBV7-2 and TRBJ2-5, with D perhaps TRBD1 or TRBD2 (5 bases each). From germline, CDR1 is SGHTA and CDR2 FQGNSA. The CDR3 length is 15 residues. The CDR3: CASSLEYAADGTQCF. DNA of the CDR3: TGTGCCAGCAGCTTAGAGTACGCAGCAGATGGGACCCAGTGCTTC.